These 9 T cell receptor beta chains share one sample of origin, sequenced in a study of T cells in Graves' hyperthyroidism and ophthalmopathy. RNA transcripts yielded amplified TCR beta CDR3 regions. When the TCR CDR3 underwent first-round RT-PCR, the HTBI primer set was used. TCRdb used MiXCR to reprocess the multiplex PCR reads, holding one entry per CDR3 protein. The table lists approximately 740,000 distinct CDR3 sequences, 12% to 15% of them singletons. Sequenced material: blood. These receptors were taken from a woman younger than 35 with Graves' hyperthyroidism.

This sequence joins TRBV19 and TRBJ2-7; D ambiguous. The CDR3 totals 12 residues. Germline lookup yields CDR1 LNHDA and CDR2 SQIVND (reference sequence). V was clipped by 1 base and J by 6 bases, with 7 bases between them. CDR3: CASSIGTREQYF. For the CDR3, the DNA is TGTGCCAGTAGTATAGGGACCCGCGAGCAGTACTTC.

The genes are TRBV20-1 and TRBJ1-2, with 7 bases that match TRBD1. V dropped 0 bases and J dropped 7; count of bases not matched to a gene: 8. CDR3 length equals 14 residues. In germline, CDR1 is DFQATT, CDR2 SNEGSKA (reference sequence). The CDR3 protein is CSARDRGTEAGYTF. As DNA, the CDR3 is TGCAGTGCTAGAGATCGGGGGACAGAGGCTGGCTACACCTTC.

This clonotype was seen at least ten times. The V gene is TRBV2, the J gene TRBJ1-4, with 8 bases matching TRBD1. Per germline, CDR1 SNHLY and CDR2 FYNNEI. The V segment lost 6 bases and the J segment 5 bases; nucleotides outside the gene matches: 8. The length of the CDR3 is 15 residues. The CDR3 is CASRPTTGVNEKLFF. CDR3 bases: TGTGCCAGCAGACCCACGACAGGGGTGAATGAAAAACTGTTTTTT.

Concerning this clonotype: An end of the junction does not agree with germline; a read error may underlie this. This rearrangement joins TRBV5-4 to TRBJ2-5; possible D gene TRBD2, 7 bases. Germline CDR1 SGHNT, CDR2 YYREEE (reference sequence). This CDR3 region has 14 residues. CDR3 residues: CASSLGRGPETQYF. The CDR3 nucleotides read TGTGCCAGTAGCTTGGGGCGGGGGCCAGAGACCCAGTACTTC. The variable domain in full, completed from reference TRBV5-4 and TRBJ2-5, reads ETGVTQSPTHLIKTRGQQVTLRCSSQSGHNTVSWYQQALGQGPQFIFQYYREEENGRGNFPPRFSGLQFPNYSSELNVNALELDDSALYLCASSLGRGPETQYFGPGTRLLVL.

The V call is TRBV30, the J call TRBJ2-2; D ambiguous. CDR1 and CDR2 from the germline V gene are GTSNPN and SVGIG (reference sequence). V dropped 1 base and J dropped 2 bases, with 8 bases sitting between them. This CDR3 is built from 14 residues. This CDR3 is CAWSELANTGELFF. The DNA of the CDR3 is TGTGCCTGGAGTGAACTGGCAAACACCGGGGAGCTGTTTTTT.

This chain links TRBV20-1 with TRBJ2-7, with a tentative D call TRBD2 (6 bases). This CDR3 region has 15 residues. With 1 base removed from V and 5 bases from J, the gap between germline ends came to 18 bases. Per germline, CDR1 DFQATT and CDR2 SNEGSKA (reference sequence). CDR3 sequence: CSARASRGLADEQYF. As DNA, the CDR3 is TGCAGTGCTAGAGCCTCCCGGGGGTTAGCGGACGAGCAGTACTTC.

V and J are TRBV7-9 and TRBJ1-2; D is uncertain. This CDR3 is 13 amino acids long. Germline CDR1 and CDR2: SEHNR and FQNEAQ (reference sequence). Deletions cut 5 bases from V and 5 bases from J, with 12 bases between. Written as DNA, the CDR3 is TGTGCCAGCAGCCCCCCCTACCTTTATGGCTACACCTTC. It yields the protein CASSPPYLYGYTF.

Ten or more counts support this clonotype. This rearrangement joins TRBV20-1 to TRBJ1-2; D is unclear. V was cut by 4 bases and J by 5 bases, with 8 bases left in between. Per the germline V gene, CDR1 is DFQATT and CDR2 is SNEGSKA (reference sequence). The CDR3 is 11 residues long. CDR3 sequence reads: CSAIDWYGYTF. The CDR3 coding sequence is TGCAGTGCTATAGATTGGTATGGCTACACCTTC.

This clonotype has a count of ten or more. The genes are TRBV7-9 and TRBJ2-1, with 8 positions matching TRBD2. V shed 5 bases and J 7 bases; nucleotides not matched to a gene: 13. The germline V gene encodes CDR1 SEHNR and CDR2 FQNEAQ (reference sequence). This CDR3 has 16 amino acids. CDR3 protein: CASSPKTVAGRNEQFF. CDR3 DNA: TGTGCCAGCAGCCCCAAGACCGTAGCGGGAAGAAATGAGCAGTTCTTC. Full variable domain (outside the CDR3, taken from reference TRBV7-9 and TRBJ2-1): DTGVSQNPRHKITKRGQNVTFRCDPISEHNRLYWYRQTLGQGPEFLTYFQNEAQLEKSRLLSDRFSAERPKGSFSTLEIQRTEQGDSAMYLCASSPKTVAGRNEQFFGPGTRLTVL.